Following are 7 T cell receptor beta chains from one sample sequenced in a study of shared clonotypes between healthy human individuals. CD8 cells regarded as naive lacked CD45RO, were positively chosen for CCR7, and omitted terminally differentiated effector memory CD45RA+ cells. Clones were read by immunoSEQ multiplex PCR, and TCRdb kept only the in-frame ones, dropping some. Of approximately 720,000 clones listed, about 91% are singletons. The source material was naive CD8+ T cells sorted from blood. The receptors stem from a man aged 25-40 years in good health.

In this sample, this clone turned up once. The chain uses TRBV7-8 and TRBJ1-2; the D gene is possibly TRBD1 (6 bases). There are 15 residues in the CDR3. Germline V gives CDR1 SGHVS, CDR2 FQNEAQ. Trimming shortened V by 5 bases and J by 0 bases, and 13 bases separated the two germline ends. The CDR3 is CASSRRGSSNYGYTF. The CDR3 DNA reads as TGTGCCAGCAGCCGCAGGGGCTCCTCTAACTATGGCTACACCTTC.

The rearrangement uses TRBV18 and TRBJ2-2; D is possibly TRBD1 (6 bases). The CDR3 consists of 17 residues. Trimming took 3 bases from V and 0 from J, leaving 14 bases between them. Germline loops: CDR1 KGHSH, CDR2 LQKENI. The CDR3 sequence is CASSPGRGLSNTGELFF. The CDR3 DNA follows: TGTGCCAGCTCACCCGGCAGGGGCTTATCGAACACCGGGGAGCTGTTTTTT.

This chain uses TRBV27 with TRBJ2-6, with D perhaps matching TRBD1 (5 bases). V was shortened by 5 bases and J by 0 bases, with 8 bases between the two germline ends. The CDR3 is 15 amino acids. Germline V gives CDR1 MNHEY, CDR2 SMNVEV (reference sequence). CDR3 in DNA: TGTGCCAGCAGTCCCCAGGGCTCTGGGGCCAACGTCCTGACTTTC. It specifies CASSPQGSGANVLTF. Full variable domain (outside the CDR3, taken from reference TRBV27 and TRBJ2-6): EAQVTQNPRYLITVTGKKLTVTCSQNMNHEYMSWYRQDPGLGLRQIYYSMNVEVTDKGDVPEGYKVSRKEKRNFPLILESPSPNQTSLYFCASSPQGSGANVLTFGAGSRLTVL.

The V and J genes are TRBV30 and TRBJ2-7, with D maybe TRBD2 (5 bases). Germline CDR1 GTSNPN, CDR2 SVGIG (reference sequence). CDR3 length: 13 amino acids. V lost 4 bases to trimming and J lost 5 bases, with 15 bases between them. CDR3 DNA sequence: TGTGCCTGGACTGTAGGGAGTTTCGACGAGCAGTACTTC. Translation: CAWTVGSFDEQYF.

The V and J genes are TRBV5-6 and TRBJ1-2; D is ambiguous. Germline CDR1 reads SGHDT; CDR2 reads YYEEEE. Trimming shortened V by 4 bases and J by 3 bases, and 13 bases separated the two germline ends. The CDR3 spans 14 residues. In DNA form, the CDR3 reads TGTGCCAGCAGCCTGGGCAGACTCGACTATGGCTACACCTTC. Protein product: CASSLGRLDYGYTF.

V gene TRBV7-2 combines with J gene TRBJ2-5; D call uncertain. The CDR3 is made up of 14 amino acids. Germline CDR1 reads SGHTA; CDR2 reads FQGNSA. Trimming shortened V by 4 bases and J by 3 bases, and 12 bases separated the two germline ends. Here the CDR3 DNA reads TGTGCCAGCAGCTCCTTCGCCTACGAAGAGACCCAGTACTTC. Translating gives CASSSFAYEETQYF.

The chain carries TRBV5-4 and TRBJ2-7; 8 nucleotides align to TRBD1. The germline CDR1 and CDR2 sequences are SGHNT and YYREEE (reference sequence). J gave up 6 bases and V 4 bases, and 3 bases lay outside the gene matches. This CDR3 has 12 amino acids. CDR3 sequence reads: CASSRTGFEQYF. DNA of the CDR3: TGTGCCAGCAGCCGGACAGGGTTCGAGCAGTACTTC.